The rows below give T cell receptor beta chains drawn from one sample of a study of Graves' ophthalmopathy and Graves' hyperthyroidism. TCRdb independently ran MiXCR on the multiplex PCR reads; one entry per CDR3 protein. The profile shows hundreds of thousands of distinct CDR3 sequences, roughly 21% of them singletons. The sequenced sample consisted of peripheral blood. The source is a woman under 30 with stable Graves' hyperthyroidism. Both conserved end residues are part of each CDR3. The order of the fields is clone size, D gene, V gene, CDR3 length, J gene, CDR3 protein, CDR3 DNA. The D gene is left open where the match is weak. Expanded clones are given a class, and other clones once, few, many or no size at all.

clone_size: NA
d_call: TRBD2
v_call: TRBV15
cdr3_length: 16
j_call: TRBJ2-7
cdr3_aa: CATRPKGLAGGYEQYF
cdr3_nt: TGTGCCACCAGACCGAAGGGACTAGCGGGAGGATACGAGCAGTACTTC

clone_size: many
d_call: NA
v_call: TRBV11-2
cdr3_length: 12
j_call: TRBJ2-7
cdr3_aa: CASTEGSYEQYF
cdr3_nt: TGTGCCAGCACCGAGGGGAGCTACGAGCAGTACTTC

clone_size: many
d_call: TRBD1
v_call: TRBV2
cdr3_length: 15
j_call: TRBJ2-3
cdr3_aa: CASSVDRVLTDTQYF
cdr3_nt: TGTGCCAGCAGTGTCGACAGGGTGTTGACAGATACGCAGTATTTT

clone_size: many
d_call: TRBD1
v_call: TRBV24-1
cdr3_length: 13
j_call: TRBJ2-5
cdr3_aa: CATRRQGAETQYF
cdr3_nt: TGTGCCACCAGGAGACAGGGCGCAGAGACCCAGTACTTC

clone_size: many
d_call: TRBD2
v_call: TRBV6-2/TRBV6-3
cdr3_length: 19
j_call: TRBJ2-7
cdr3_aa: CASRQGLAGGYDSSYEQYF
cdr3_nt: TGTGCCAGCAGGCAGGGACTAGCGGGGGGCTATGACAGCTCCTACGAGCAGTACTTC

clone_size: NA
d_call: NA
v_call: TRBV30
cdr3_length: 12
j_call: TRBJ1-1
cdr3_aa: CAWRDRGTEAFF
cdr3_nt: TGTGCCTGGAGGGATAGGGGTACTGAAGCTTTCTTT

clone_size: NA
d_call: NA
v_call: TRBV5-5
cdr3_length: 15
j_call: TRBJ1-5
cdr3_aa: CASSFMEGLGQPQHF
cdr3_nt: TGTGCCAGCAGCTTTATGGAGGGGCTGGGACAGCCCCAGCATTTT

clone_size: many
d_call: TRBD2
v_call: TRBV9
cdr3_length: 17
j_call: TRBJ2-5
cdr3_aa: CASSGGPSGRFGETQYF
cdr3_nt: TGTGCCAGCAGCGGCGGGCCTAGCGGGAGGTTCGGGGAGACCCAGTACTTC

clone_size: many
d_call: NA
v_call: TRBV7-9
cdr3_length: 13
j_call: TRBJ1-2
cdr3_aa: CASSVRGGYGYTF
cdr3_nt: TGTGCCAGCAGCGTCAGGGGAGGCTATGGCTACACCTTC

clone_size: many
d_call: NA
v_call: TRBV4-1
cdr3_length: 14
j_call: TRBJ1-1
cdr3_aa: CASRPTGRNTEAFF
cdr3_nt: TGCGCCAGCAGACCTACAGGGCGGAACACTGAAGCTTTCTTT

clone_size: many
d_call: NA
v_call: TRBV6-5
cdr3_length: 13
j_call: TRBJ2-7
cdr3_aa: CASSRGFDYEQYF
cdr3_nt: TGTGCCAGCAGTCGAGGGTTCGACTACGAGCAGTACTTC

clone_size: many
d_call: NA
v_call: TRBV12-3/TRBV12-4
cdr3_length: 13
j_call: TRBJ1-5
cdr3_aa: CASSWKRDQPQHF
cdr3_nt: TGTGCCAGCAGTTGGAAAAGGGATCAGCCCCAGCATTTT

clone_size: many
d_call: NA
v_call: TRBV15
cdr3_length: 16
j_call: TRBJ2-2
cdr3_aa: CATSERLGPLSGELFF
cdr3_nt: TGTGCCACCAGTGAGAGACTGGGACCCCTCAGCGGGGAGCTGTTTTTT

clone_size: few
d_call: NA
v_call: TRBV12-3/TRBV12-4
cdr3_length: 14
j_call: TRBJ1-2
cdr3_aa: CASSPLGDNYGYTF
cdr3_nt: TGTGCCAGCAGCCCGTTGGGAGACAACTATGGCTACACCTTC

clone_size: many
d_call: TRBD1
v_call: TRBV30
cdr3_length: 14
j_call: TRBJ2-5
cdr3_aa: CAWSVQGAQETQYF
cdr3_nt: TGTGCCTGGAGTGTACAGGGGGCCCAAGAGACCCAGTACTTC

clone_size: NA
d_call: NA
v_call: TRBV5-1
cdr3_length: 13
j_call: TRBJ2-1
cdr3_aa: CASSATTTNEQFF
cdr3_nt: TGCGCCAGCAGCGCAACTACGACTAATGAGCAGTTCTTC

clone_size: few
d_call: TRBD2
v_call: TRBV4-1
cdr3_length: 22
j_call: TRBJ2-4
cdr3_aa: CATTPTFWGRSGRYPTKNIQYF
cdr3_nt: TGCGCCACCACGCCAACCTTCTGGGGGCGTAGCGGGAGGTACCCAACCAAAAACATTCAGTACTTC

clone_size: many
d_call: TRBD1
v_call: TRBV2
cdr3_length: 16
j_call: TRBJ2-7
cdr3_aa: CASRSGTGGGSYEQYF
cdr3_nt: TGTGCCAGCAGATCCGGGACAGGGGGCGGATCCTACGAGCAGTACTTC

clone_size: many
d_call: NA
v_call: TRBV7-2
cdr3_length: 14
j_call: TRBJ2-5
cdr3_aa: CASSRLVGGETQYF
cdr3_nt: TGTGCCAGCAGCCGACTAGTCGGTGGGGAGACCCAGTACTTC

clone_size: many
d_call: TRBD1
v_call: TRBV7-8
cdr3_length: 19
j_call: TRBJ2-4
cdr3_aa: CASSIRDRGRGVAKNIQYF
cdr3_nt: TGTGCCAGCAGCATCCGGGACAGGGGGCGCGGTGTAGCCAAAAACATTCAGTACTTC

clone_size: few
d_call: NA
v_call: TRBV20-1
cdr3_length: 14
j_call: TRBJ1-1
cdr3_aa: CSAQAMGGNTEAFF
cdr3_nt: TGCAGTGCACAAGCGATGGGGGGAAACACTGAAGCTTTCTTT

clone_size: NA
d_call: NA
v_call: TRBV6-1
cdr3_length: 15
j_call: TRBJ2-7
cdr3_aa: CASSEVAGPGYEQYF
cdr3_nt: TGTGCCAGCAGTGAAGTAGCAGGCCCTGGTTACGAGCAGTACTTC

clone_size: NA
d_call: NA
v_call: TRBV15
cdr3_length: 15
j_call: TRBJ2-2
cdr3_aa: CATSRAHRNTGELFF
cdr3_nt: TGTGCCACCAGCAGAGCCCACAGGAACACCGGGGAGCTGTTTTTT

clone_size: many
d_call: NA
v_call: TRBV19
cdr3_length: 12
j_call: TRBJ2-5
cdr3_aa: CASYSARGTQYF
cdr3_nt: TGTGCCAGTTACAGTGCCCGCGGGACCCAGTACTTC

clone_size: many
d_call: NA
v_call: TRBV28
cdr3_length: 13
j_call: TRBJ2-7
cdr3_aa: CASSPSTVYEQYF
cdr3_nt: TGTGCCAGCAGCCCCTCAACAGTATACGAGCAGTACTTC

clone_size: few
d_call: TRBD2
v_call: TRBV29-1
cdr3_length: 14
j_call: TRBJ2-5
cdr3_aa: CSVGGLAMEETQYF
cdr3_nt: TGCAGCGTTGGTGGACTAGCGATGGAAGAGACCCAGTACTTC

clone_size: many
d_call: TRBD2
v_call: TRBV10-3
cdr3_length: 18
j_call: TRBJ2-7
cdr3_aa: CAINLSGRASPPGYEQYF
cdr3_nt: TGTGCCATCAACCTTAGCGGGAGGGCCTCTCCTCCCGGCTACGAGCAGTACTTC

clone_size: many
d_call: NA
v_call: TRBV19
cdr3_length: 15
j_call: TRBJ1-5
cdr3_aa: CASSTSGDSNQPQHF
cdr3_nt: TGTGCCAGTAGTACGTCAGGGGATAGCAATCAGCCCCAGCATTTT

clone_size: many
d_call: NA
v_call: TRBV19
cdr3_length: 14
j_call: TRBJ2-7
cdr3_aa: CASSTPGDPYEQYF
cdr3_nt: TGTGCCAGTTCTACGCCCGGGGATCCTTACGAGCAGTACTTC

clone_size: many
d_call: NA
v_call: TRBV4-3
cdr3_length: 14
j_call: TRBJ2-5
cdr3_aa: CASSQGSDRETQYF
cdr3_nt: TGCGCCAGCAGCCAAGGGTCAGACCGGGAGACCCAGTACTTC